This is a list of T cell receptor beta chains from one sample in a study of shared clonotypes between healthy human individuals. TCRdb keeps only in-frame clones here, not all; method: immunoSEQ multiplex PCR. The sample has under 600,000 clones; about 98% are singletons. Sequenced sample: naive CD8+ T cells sorted from blood. These receptor sequences come from a young man in good health. Each CDR3 is given with its conserved first and last residue. The D gene is left open where the match is weak. Size values are once, few and many counts, or a class for expanded clones, and some rows have none.

TGTGCCAGCAGTTCCACCCCAACTAGCGGGAGCAATGAGCAGTTCTTC | CASSSTPTSGSNEQFF | TRBV27 | TRBD2 | . | TRBJ2-1
TGTGCCAGCAGCTTGTATAGGTCCTACAATGAGCAGTTCTTC | CASSLYRSYNEQFF | TRBV5-5 | . | . | TRBJ2-1
TGCGCCAGCAGCGACCGGGTAGGGGGTCCGCACCGCAATGAGCAGTTCTTC | CASSDRVGGPHRNEQFF | TRBV4-1 | . | . | TRBJ2-1
TGTGCCAGCAGCTTCATGACAGGCGCGCTGCAAGAGACCCAGTACTTC | CASSFMTGALQETQYF | TRBV5-5 | . | . | TRBJ2-5
TGTGCCAGCAGTGATCCGACAGGGTGGGCTGAAAAACTGTTTTTT | CASSDPTGWAEKLFF | TRBV6-1 | TRBD1 | . | TRBJ1-4
TGTGCCAGCTCACCATACGGCCCGGGACGGAGAAGCTCCTACGAGCAGTACTTC | CASSPYGPGRRSSYEQYF | TRBV18 | . | . | TRBJ2-7
TGTGCCAGCAGAAACAGCCCGGATACGCAGTATTTT | CASRNSPDTQYF | TRBV6-6 | . | . | TRBJ2-3
TGTGCCAGCACCTCGGGGGGAAGGACAACTGAAGCTTTCTTT | CASTSGGRTTEAFF | TRBV27 | . | . | TRBJ1-1
TGTGCCAGCAGCCCGCGAGGCGGGAGAAGCACAGATACGCAGTATTTT | CASSPRGGRSTDTQYF | TRBV5-6 | TRBD2 | once | TRBJ2-3
TGCAGTGCTCACTATGGCTACACCTTC | CSAHYGYTF | TRBV20-1 | . | . | TRBJ1-2
TGTGCCAGCAGTCCCCGGGACAGGGGGCGTTCGGGCTATGGCTACACCTTC | CASSPRDRGRSGYGYTF | TRBV28 | TRBD1 | . | TRBJ1-2
TGTGCCACTCGGTGGAACACTGAAGCTTTCTTT | CATRWNTEAFF | TRBV6-5 | . | . | TRBJ1-1
TGTGCCAGCAGTTCTCGGACTAGCGGGAGTTACGAGCAGTACTTC | CASSSRTSGSYEQYF | TRBV28 | TRBD2 | . | TRBJ2-7
TGTGCCAGCAGCTTGAAAATTTCGGGGAGCGGAGATTCCCCTTACGAGCAGTACTTC | CASSLKISGSGDSPYEQYF | TRBV5-6 | . | . | TRBJ2-7
TGCAGTGCTAGAGAACACAATGAGCAGTTCTTC | CSAREHNEQFF | TRBV20-1 | . | . | TRBJ2-1
TGTGCCATCAGTGAGTCGATAAGGTTGGGGGTAGCCCAGCATTTT | CAISESIRLGVAQHF | TRBV10-3 | . | . | TRBJ1-5
TGCGCCAGCAGCTTGGAAGGGGGGCCTGAAGCTTTCTTT | CASSLEGGPEAFF | TRBV5-1 | . | . | TRBJ1-1
TGTGCCAGCAGAGGACTAGCCGGAGGCGCAGATACGCAGTATTTT | CASRGLAGGADTQYF | TRBV7-6 | TRBD2 | . | TRBJ2-3
TGCGCCAGCAGCCCGGGACAGGGGGAGGTCAATGAGCAGTTCTTC | CASSPGQGEVNEQFF | TRBV5-1 | TRBD1 | . | TRBJ2-1
TGTGCCAGCAGCCCCGGCGGCAGGTCCCCGGCTCCTGAGCTGTTTTTT | CASSPGGRSPAPELFF | TRBV11-2 | . | . | TRBJ2-2
TGCAGCGTTGAAGTCTCTGGACAGGGCCTTGGGGGTACGCAGTATTTT | CSVEVSGQGLGGTQYF | TRBV29-1 | TRBD1 | . | TRBJ2-3
TGTGCCAGCAGCAAAGGCCAGGGGGCGCTTCTGGGCACAGATACGCAGTATTTT | CASSKGQGALLGTDTQYF | TRBV21-1 | . | . | TRBJ2-3
TGTGCCAGCAGACTCAGGGGGGCTAGCACAGATACGCAGTATTTT | CASRLRGASTDTQYF | TRBV7-6 | . | . | TRBJ2-3
TGTGCCAGCAGCCTTTGGAAGGCGATGGCCGGGGAGCTGTTTTTT | CASSLWKAMAGELFF | TRBV14 | . | . | TRBJ2-2
TGTGCCAGCGCCCCCTGGGGCTACGAGCAGTACTTC | CASAPWGYEQYF | TRBV27 | . | . | TRBJ2-7
TGTGCCAGCAGTACGGCCCGACAGATGAACACTGAAGCTTTCTTT | CASSTARQMNTEAFF | TRBV6-4 | . | . | TRBJ1-1
TGTGCCAGCAGTTACCCTCCGGGGCTGGATGGCTACACCTTC | CASSYPPGLDGYTF | TRBV6-5 | . | . | TRBJ1-2
TGTGCCAGCAGTGAACCACAAGACCTTTACGAGCAGTACTTC | CASSEPQDLYEQYF | TRBV2 | . | once | TRBJ2-7
TGCAGCGTTGGCCCCCCTCTAGCGGGAGGATCAGATACGCAGTATTTT | CSVGPPLAGGSDTQYF | TRBV29-1 | TRBD2 | . | TRBJ2-3
TGTGCCAGCAGTTATTATGCGCTCGACTACGAGCAGTACTTC | CASSYYALDYEQYF | TRBV6-5 | . | . | TRBJ2-7
TGTGCCAGCAGCTTCCTATATGTTAACACTGAAGCTTTCTTT | CASSFLYVNTEAFF | TRBV7-9 | . | . | TRBJ1-1
TGTGCCTGGGACAGGGAGACTGAAGCTTTCTTT | CAWDRETEAFF | TRBV30 | TRBD1 | . | TRBJ1-1
TGCGCCAGCAGCCAAGGACGGCAGAGTTACGAGCAGTACTTC | CASSQGRQSYEQYF | TRBV4-1 | . | . | TRBJ2-7
TGTGCCAGCAGGCAGGGAAATCAGCCCCAGCATTTT | CASRQGNQPQHF | TRBV27 | . | . | TRBJ1-5
TGTGCCAGTAGTATGCGGGTCAATTTGGATACGCAGTATTTT | CASSMRVNLDTQYF | TRBV19 | . | . | TRBJ2-3
TGTGCCAGCAGTTCATCAGGGAGCTCCTACGAGCAGTACTTC | CASSSSGSSYEQYF | TRBV28 | . | . | TRBJ2-7
TGTGCCAGCAGTTTATTGTCAGACAATCAGCCCCAGCATTTT | CASSLLSDNQPQHF | TRBV28 | . | . | TRBJ1-5